Below, 18 T cell receptor beta chains from the same sample are listed, as sequenced in a study of T cell responses to AZD1222 COVID-19 vaccine. The repertoire was sequenced with immunoSEQ multiplex PCR; TCRdb's copy has only in-frame clones and lacks some. The table has about 170,000 clones, 75% to 95% seen once; the top ten hold approximately 3%. The material was peripheral blood, obtained on day 0 of AZD1222 vaccination. The receptors here all came from an adult in good health.

V gene TRBV30 combines with J gene TRBJ1-1, with unresolved D. V was pared by 4 bases and J by 1 base, with 10 bases between. The CDR3 runs 13 residues. The germline V gene has CDR1 GTSNPN and CDR2 SVGIG (reference sequence). CDR3 sequence (DNA): TGTGCCTGGACGGAGGCCCCGAACACTGAAGCTTTCTTT. It yields the protein CAWTEAPNTEAFF.

The chain couples TRBV7-8 to TRBJ1-5; 9 bases align to TRBD1. This CDR3 comprises 16 residues. Unmatched junction bases numbered 5, after V lost 5 bases and J lost 0 bases. From germline, CDR1 is SGHVS and CDR2 FQNEAQ. Here the CDR3 DNA reads TGTGCCAGCAGCCGTGGGGACAGGGCTAGCAATCAGCCCCAGCATTTT. Amino acid sequence: CASSRGDRASNQPQHF.

The sample holds one count of this clone. V usage is TRBV6-2 or TRBV6-3 and J usage is TRBJ1-1; TRBD1 is a possible D gene (5 bases). Germline-derived CDR1 and CDR2 are MNHEY and SVGEGT. V was trimmed by 5 bases and J by 1 base, leaving 8 bases between them. The CDR3 is 13 amino acids. The CDR3 spells CASSKTENTEAFF. CDR3 DNA: TGTGCCAGCAGTAAGACAGAGAACACTGAAGCTTTCTTT.

This chain joins TRBV5-4 and TRBJ1-5; unclear D gene. Between the trimmed V and J ends, which lost 0 bases and 7 bases, there was a span of 8 bases. CDR3 length: 13 amino acids. Germline lookup yields CDR1 SGHNT and CDR2 YYREEE (reference sequence). The CDR3 nucleotides are TGTGCCAGCAGCTTGGGTTCGGAACAGCCCCAGCATTTT. Residues: CASSLGSEQPQHF.

This chain joins TRBV12-3 or TRBV12-4 and TRBJ1-6; D not certain. CDR3 length: 11 amino acids. Trimming shortened V by 8 bases and J by 9 bases, and 8 bases separated the two germline ends. The CDR3 loop reads CASGRASPLHF. The CDR3 bases are TGTGCCAGCGGCCGGGCTTCACCCCTCCACTTT.

The chain uses TRBV9 and TRBJ1-4, with D hard to call. The CDR3 covers 15 residues. The V end was cut by 4 bases, the J end by 0 bases, with 10 bases between. Germline CDR1 is SGDLS and CDR2 is YYNGEE. CDR3 DNA: TGTGCCAGCAGCCCCCAGCTGGCAACTAATGAAAAACTGTTTTTT. It codes for CASSPQLATNEKLFF.

This clone was seen more than once but under ten times. The chain uses TRBV6-2 or TRBV6-3 and TRBJ2-3; D remains unclear. The CDR3 contains 14 residues. CDR1 is MNHEY, CDR2 SVGEGT, per germline. Trimming left V 2 bases short and J 3 bases short, with 9 bases between. CDR3 coding DNA: TGTGCCAGCAGTTACCGTATTGGTACAGATACGCAGTATTTT. Translation: CASSYRIGTDTQYF.

The chain carries TRBV12-5 and TRBJ2-7; D is unclear. Looked up from germline, CDR1 is LGHNT and CDR2 is FRNRAP. The V end lost 5 bases, the J end lost 0 bases, and 14 bases lay between the germline ends. This CDR3 contains 15 residues. For the CDR3, the DNA is TGTGCTAGTGGTCCGGATAGGGCTATCTCCTACGAGCAGTACTTC. This encodes CASGPDRAISYEQYF.

The V and J genes are TRBV19 and TRBJ2-2; 9 nucleotides match TRBD1. This CDR3 has 16 amino acids. Looked up from germline, CDR1 is LNHDA and CDR2 is SQIVND (reference sequence). V dropped 5 bases and J dropped 1; count of bases not matched to a gene: 5. Here the CDR3 reads CASSWGQGGNTGELFF. The CDR3 DNA follows: TGTGCCAGTAGTTGGGGACAGGGTGGGAACACCGGGGAGCTGTTTTTT.

The rearrangement links TRBV4-3 to TRBJ1-5; D is ambiguous. Germline CDR1 reads LGHNA; CDR2 reads YSLEER. V was shortened by 0 bases and J by 6 bases, with 6 bases between the two germline ends. The length of the CDR3 is 13 residues. CDR3 sequence (DNA): TGCGCCAGCAGCCAAGATCGGGCTCAGCCCCAGCATTTT. Amino acids: CASSQDRAQPQHF.

The chain carries TRBV2 and TRBJ2-5; possible D gene TRBD2, 6 bases. The CDR3 is 15 residues long. The germline V gene encodes CDR1 SNHLY and CDR2 FYNNEI. V was clipped by 8 bases and J by 1 base, with 17 bases between them. CDR3 sequence (DNA): TGTGCCAGCGTATCTCGGACTATCCGCCAAGAGACCCAGTACTTC. Residues: CASVSRTIRQETQYF. The full variable domain, its missing parts supplied by reference TRBV2 and TRBJ2-5, is EPEVTQTPSHQVTQMGQEVILRCVPISNHLYFYWYRQILGQKVEFLVSFYNNEISEKSEIFDDQFSVERPDGSNFTLKIRSTKLEDSAMYFCASVSRTIRQETQYFGPGTRLLVL.

The genes are TRBV27 and TRBJ1-2; tentatively, D is TRBD1 (6 bases). Germline CDR1 MNHEY, CDR2 SMNVEV (reference sequence). V lost 6 bases and J lost 3, with 14 bases in between. This CDR3 contains 14 residues. CDR3 amino acids: CASSPWDNYYGYTF. The CDR3 DNA is TGTGCCAGCAGCCCCTGGGACAACTACTATGGCTACACCTTC.

V is TRBV4-1 and J is TRBJ1-3; TRBD1 agrees at 12 bases. The germline gives CDR1 MGHRA, CDR2 YSYEKL. CDR3 size: 17 residues. Trimming removed 3 bases from V and 6 bases from J; junction bases left unmatched: 9. The CDR3, as DNA: TGCGCCAGCAGCCAGAGGGACAGGGGGCGTTTGGCAAACACCATATATTTT. It specifies CASSQRDRGRLANTIYF.

This chain joins TRBV9 and TRBJ2-5; no definite D call. The CDR3 totals 11 residues. Trimming took off 4 bases at V and 3 bases at J, with 4 bases between the two ends. Germline CDR1 SGDLS, CDR2 YYNGEE. The CDR3: CASSPEETQYF. The CDR3 nucleotides are TGTGCCAGCAGCCCAGAAGAGACCCAGTACTTC.

The chain couples TRBV5-1 to TRBJ1-1; weak D call: TRBD1 (6 bases). The CDR3 is 14 residues long. Germline CDR1 and CDR2: SGHRS and YFSETQ. Trimming took off 4 bases at V and 4 bases at J, with 14 bases between the two ends. The CDR3 DNA sequence: TGCGCCAGCAGCACACAGGGTAGGAGCACTGAAGCTTTCTTT. This gives the protein CASSTQGRSTEAFF.

The CDR3 loop reads CSASRAGTDTQYF. Here the CDR3 DNA reads TGCAGTGCCAGTCGGGCGGGTACAGATACGCAGTATTTT. This sequence joins TRBV20-1 and TRBJ2-3, with TRBD2 as a possible D gene (5 bases). The V and J ends lost 6 bases and 3 bases respectively, with 13 bases between them. CDR1 is DFQATT, CDR2 SNEGSKA, per germline (reference sequence). The CDR3 extends over 13 amino acids.

This chain links TRBV3-1 (or the pseudogene TRBV3-2) with TRBJ1-4; 12 nucleotides line up with TRBD1. This CDR3 has 15 amino acids. V was pared by 4 bases and J by 9 bases, with 6 bases of the junction left unmatched. Germline CDR1 reads LGHDT; CDR2 reads YNNKEL (reference sequence). CDR3 sequence reads: CASSPAGQGAQKLFF. In nucleotides, the CDR3 is TGTGCCAGCAGCCCGGCGGGACAGGGGGCTCAAAAACTGTTTTTT.

This clone has a single count. The chain links TRBV18 to TRBJ1-1; D unclear. CDR1 is KGHSH and CDR2 is LQKENI in the germline V gene. The CDR3 runs 13 residues. V shed 4 bases and J shed 8 bases, with 14 bases lying between them. The CDR3 DNA is TGTGCCAGCTCACAAGCGACGGTTTCCGAAGCTTTCTTT. Protein sequence: CASSQATVSEAFF. Filled out from reference TRBV18 and TRBJ1-1, the complete variable domain reads NAGVMQNPRHLVRRRGQEARLRCSPMKGHSHVYWYRQLPEEGLKFMVYLQKENIIDESGMPKERFSAEFPKEGPSILRIQQVVRGDSAAYFCASSQATVSEAFFGQGTRLTVV.